This is a list of T cell receptor beta chains from one sample in a study of T cell responses to AZD1222 COVID-19 vaccine. Sequencing was performed with immunoSEQ multiplex PCR; in TCRdb, only in-frame clones are kept and a portion is missing. The sample gives 100,000 to 150,000 clones, roughly nine tenths of which show up once; approximately 1.5% is in the top ten. The source was peripheral blood, collected on day 0 of AZD1222 vaccination. These receptors were collected from an adult in good health. Both conserved end residues are part of each CDR3. The order of the fields is V gene, CDR3 protein.

TRBV2	CASRLGTAGSYNSPLHF
TRBV19	CASSMYLNPSTDTQYF
TRBV5-1	CASRLLSGQNTDTQYF
TRBV7-9	CASSPRDEAFF
TRBV5-6	CASRDYGKNTEAFF
TRBV18	CASTPTQGDEQYF
TRBV2	CASHARQLAKNIQYF
TRBV6-2/TRBV6-3	CASSYWDREAFF
TRBV6-1	CASSEALQSSYNSPLHF
TRBV27	CASSFPGPLRETQYF
TRBV6-6	CASSYSGGNYGYTF
TRBV6-1	CASSEQHHQPQHF
TRBV6-4	CASIVWPPLAKNIQYF
TRBV27	CASSLLGTGASNEQFF
TRBV11-2	CASSTGTGGYGYTF
TRBV29-1	CSVESHGAYEQYF
TRBV10-3	CAISPGTGNTEAFF
TRBV13	CASSIYPGDAEAFF
TRBV2	CASSETGTSYNEQFF
TRBV19	CASSQGAFLETQYF
TRBV6-5	CASRPAGLGSDEQFF
TRBV6-5	CASRSQGVSNQPQHF
TRBV28	CASSYSGGLNTEAFF
TRBV2	CASRRGAGTGELFF
TRBV11-2	CASSSGQGTYNEQFF
TRBV12-5	CASGTSGSRETQYF
TRBV27	CASRNRGRNTEAFF
TRBV6-5	CASSFQANYGYTF
TRBV10-3	CAISQLGNMNTEAFF
TRBV27	CASSLRGQGSGYTF
TRBV6-2/TRBV6-3	CASIPGPGREGGQFF
TRBV11-2	CASSRGQGSYNEQFF
TRBV10-1	CASEGISYEQYF